These T cell receptor beta chains were read from a single sample in a study of control samples from healthy donors and cancer patients. The data were produced by immunoSEQ multiplex PCR, yet TCRdb's version contains in-frame clones alone and is incomplete. The data show roughly 58,000 clones, with approximately 87% seen just once and about 12% held by the top ten. The sequenced material came from PBMCs. Receptor source: a woman aged 60-75 years with lung cancer. The CDR3 runs from the conserved cysteine through the conserved F or W. A D gene is named only where the DNA matches it firmly. Only some rows state a clone size, as once, few, many or a class for expanded clones.

>.|TRBD1|TRBJ2-1|TRBV30
TGTGCCTGGAGTGTGCGGACAGGGTATTTCTTC
CAWSVRTGYFF
>.|.|TRBJ1-2|TRBV12-3/TRBV12-4
TGTGCCAGCAGCCGGCGGACGGATGGCTACACCTTC
CASSRRTDGYTF
>.|TRBD1|TRBJ1-2|TRBV28
TGTGCCAGCAGACTCGGGACAGAAACCAATTATGGCTACACCTTC
CASRLGTETNYGYTF
>once|.|TRBJ2-7|TRBV5-1
TGCGCCAGCAGCTTGAGATCGGGCCAGGGAGTGGGGGAGCAGTACTTC
CASSLRSGQGVGEQYF
>.|TRBD1|TRBJ2-2|TRBV7-3
TGTGCCAGCAGAGGGGGCGCCGGGGAGCTGTTTTTT
CASRGGAGELFF
>.|TRBD1|TRBJ1-3|TRBV5-1
TGCGCCAGCAGCTGGGGGGACAGGAACTCTGGAAACACCATATATTTT
CASSWGDRNSGNTIYF
>.|.|TRBJ2-1|TRBV28
TGTGCCAGCCCCCCCGCCGGCTCCTACAATGAGCAGTTCTTC
CASPPAGSYNEQFF
>.|.|TRBJ2-1|TRBV5-1
TGCGCCAGCAGCTTGGGCCGGGAGCGCTTCGTGGATGAGCAGTTCTTC
CASSLGRERFVDEQFF
>.|.|TRBJ2-1|TRBV19
TGTGCCAGTAGTATAGCCAGGGCGTCCTACAATGAGCAGTTCTTC
CASSIARASYNEQFF
>.|TRBD1|TRBJ1-2|TRBV3-1/TRBV3-2
TGTGCCAGCAGTCGGGACAGAAACTATGGCTACACCTTC
CASSRDRNYGYTF
>once|TRBD2|TRBJ2-1|TRBV3-1/TRBV3-2
TGTGCCAGCAGCGACCGTTTCACTAGCGGCTACAATGAGCAGTTCTTC
CASSDRFTSGYNEQFF
>few|.|TRBJ2-7|TRBV3-1/TRBV3-2
TGTGCCAGCAGCCAAGACCTAGGCGGGTACGAGCAGTACTTC
CASSQDLGGYEQYF
>.|.|TRBJ1-3|TRBV6-5
TGTGCCAGCAGTTACGTGGGGGGGCAGGGAAACACCATATATTTT
CASSYVGGQGNTIYF
>.|.|TRBJ2-5|TRBV5-8
TGTGCCAGCAGCTTACAACAAGAGACCCAGTACTTC
CASSLQQETQYF
>.|.|TRBJ2-7|TRBV10-3
TGTGCCATCAGTGATACGGACAGTTCCTACGAGCAGTACTTC
CAISDTDSSYEQYF
>once|.|TRBJ2-1|TRBV9
TGTGCCAGCAGAGATATCAGCAATGAGCAGTTCTTC
CASRDISNEQFF
>.|.|TRBJ1-2|TRBV5-5
TGTGCCAGCAGCCTAATAGGGGAGGGTGGCTACACCTTC
CASSLIGEGGYTF
>few|.|TRBJ1-1|TRBV5-1
TGCGCCAGCACCGGGGACGGGAGTACTGAAGCTTTCTTT
CASTGDGSTEAFF
>.|TRBD1|TRBJ1-1|TRBV5-1
TGCGCCAGCAGCTTGAAGCAGGGGGCCACTGAAGCTTTCTTT
CASSLKQGATEAFF
>.|.|TRBJ1-6|TRBV7-3
TGTGCCAGCAGCTCGGACAGTCTTTTGGGTTCACCCCTCCACTTT
CASSSDSLLGSPLHF
>.|.|TRBJ1-2|TRBV7-9
TGTGCCAGCAGCCCAGAGGGTCCAGAGATCTATGGCTACACCTTC
CASSPEGPEIYGYTF
>.|.|TRBJ1-5|TRBV13
TGTGCCAGCAGCCGACAGCGCAATCAGCCCCAGCATTTT
CASSRQRNQPQHF
>.|TRBD1|TRBJ1-1|TRBV5-1
TGCGCCAGCAGCCTCCGACAGGGAGGGACTGAAGCTTTCTTT
CASSLRQGGTEAFF
>.|TRBD2|TRBJ2-1|TRBV2
TGTGCCAGCAGTGTACTAGCGGGAGGGAACGGTGAGCAGTTCTTC
CASSVLAGGNGEQFF
>.|TRBD1|TRBJ1-5|TRBV12-5
TGTGCTAGTGGTTTGGTAGGGGGGACAGGGGCCCCCTTAAATCAGCCCCAGCATTTT
CASGLVGGTGAPLNQPQHF
>.|TRBD1|TRBJ2-6|TRBV7-9
TGTGCCAGCAGCACGGGACAGGGGATGGCCTCTGGGGCCAACGTCCTGACTTTC
CASSTGQGMASGANVLTF
>.|TRBD2|TRBJ2-7|TRBV7-2
TGTGCCAGCAGACCAGCGGGAGGGCCCCACGAGCAGTACTTC
CASRPAGGPHEQYF
>.|.|TRBJ1-1|TRBV19
TGTGCCAGTAGTATAGCAGCGAACACTGAAGCTTTCTTT
CASSIAANTEAFF
>.|.|TRBJ2-6|TRBV6-5
TGTGCCAGCAGTTACGGCCGGGCCGCCAACGTCCTGACTTTC
CASSYGRAANVLTF
>.|TRBD2|TRBJ2-2|TRBV25-1
TGTGCCAGCAGTGAATATACGGGGGGGACCGGGGAGCTGTTTTTT
CASSEYTGGTGELFF
>.|TRBD1|TRBJ1-1|TRBV10-3
TGTGCCATCAGTGAACCGGGACAGGGGAAGAGTGAAGCTTTCTTT
CAISEPGQGKSEAFF
>.|TRBD2|TRBJ2-1|TRBV10-2
TGCGCCAGCAGGGATAGCGGGGACGGTGAGCAGTTCTTC
CASRDSGDGEQFF
>.|.|TRBJ1-2|TRBV27
TGTGCCAGCAGTTTCAGGCTTAACTATGGCTACACCTTC
CASSFRLNYGYTF
>.|.|TRBJ2-7|TRBV2
TGTGCCAGCAGTTTAAACGACCCGGTCTTCGACGAGCAGTACTTC
CASSLNDPVFDEQYF
>.|TRBD2|TRBJ2-7|TRBV6-2/TRBV6-3
TGTGCCAGCAGTTACGAGGCGGGAGAAAGGTACGAGCAGTACTTC
CASSYEAGERYEQYF
>few|TRBD1|TRBJ2-2|TRBV5-1
TGCGCCAGCAGCTTGGAAGGGGGCAGCGGCACCGGGGAGCTGTTTTTT
CASSLEGGSGTGELFF
>.|.|TRBJ1-1|TRBV2
TGTGCCAGCAGCGCGGATTCGAACACTGAAGCTTTCTTT
CASSADSNTEAFF